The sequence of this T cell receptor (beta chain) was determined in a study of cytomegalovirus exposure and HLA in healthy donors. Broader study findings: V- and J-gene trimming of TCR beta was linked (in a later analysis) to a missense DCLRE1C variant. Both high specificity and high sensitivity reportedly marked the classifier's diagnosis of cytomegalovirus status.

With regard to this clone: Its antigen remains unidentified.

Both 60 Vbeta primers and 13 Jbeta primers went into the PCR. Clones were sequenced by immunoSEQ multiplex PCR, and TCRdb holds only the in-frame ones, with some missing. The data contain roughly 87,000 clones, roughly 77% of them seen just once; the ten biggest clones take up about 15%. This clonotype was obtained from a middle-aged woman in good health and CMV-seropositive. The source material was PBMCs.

CDR3 in DNA: TGTGACTACCCAACGGGTAACGAGCAGTACTTC. This codes for CDYPTGNEQYF. The V and J genes are TRBV27 and TRBJ2-7; D call uncertain. This CDR3 comprises 11 residues. CDR1 MNHEY and CDR2 SMNVEV come from the germline V gene (reference sequence).